Listed here are 32 T cell receptor beta chains from one sample, sequenced in a study of blood T cell repertoires in COVID-19. The method was immunoSEQ multiplex PCR; TCRdb's version includes in-frame clones alone and lacks a portion of them. The sample lists 200,000 to 250,000 clones, around four fifths occurring once. The specimen sequenced was peripheral blood. These TCRs come from a man aged 45-65 years with active or convalescent COVID-19.

The chain recombines TRBV19 with TRBJ1-1, with 9 bases that match TRBD1. Per the germline V gene, CDR1 is LNHDA and CDR2 is SQIVND (reference sequence). The J segment lost 0 bases and the V segment lost 9 bases, leaving 8 bases of the junction unmatched. The CDR3 covers 15 residues. In DNA form, the CDR3 reads TGTGCCAGCCAGGGACAGGGCTGGGTGAACACTGAAGCTTTCTTT. This sequence encodes CASQGQGWVNTEAFF.

The gene calls are TRBV5-5 and TRBJ1-5; D is uncertain. Germline CDR1 is SGHKS and CDR2 is YYEKEE (reference sequence). The CDR3 has 16 amino acids. Trimming took 0 bases from V and 0 from J, leaving 10 bases between them. The DNA of the CDR3 is TGTGCCAGCAGCTTGGAGTCGGGGTATAGCAATCAGCCCCAGCATTTT. This encodes CASSLESGYSNQPQHF. Full variable domain (remainder filled in from reference TRBV5-5 and TRBJ1-5): DAGVTQSPTHLIKTRGQQVTLRCSPISGHKSVSWYQQVLGQGPQFIFQYYEKEERGRGNFPDRFSARQFPNYSSELNVNALLLGDSALYLCASSLESGYSNQPQHFGDGTRLSIL.

The genes are TRBV7-2 and TRBJ2-3; the D is unclear. V was pared by 5 bases and J by 5 bases, with 11 bases between. CDR3 length: 13 residues. CDR1 and CDR2 (germline): SGHTA, FQGNSA. This chain's CDR3 is CASSPLTGDTQYF. CDR3 DNA sequence: TGTGCCAGCAGCCCTCTAACGGGAGATACGCAGTATTTT. Using reference TRBV7-2 and TRBJ2-3 for the parts outside the CDR3, the full variable domain is GAGVSQSPSNKVTEKGKDVELRCDPISGHTALYWYRQSLGQGLEFLIYFQGNSAPDKSGLPSDRFSAERTGGSVSTLTIQRTQQEDSAVYLCASSPLTGDTQYFGPGTRLTVL.

The V gene is TRBV28, the J gene TRBJ1-1, with TRBD1 as a possible D gene (6 bases). Germline V gene lookup returns CDR1 MDHEN and CDR2 SYDVKM. The ends were cut back, 7 bases at V and 5 bases at J, with 17 bases in the middle. The CDR3 is 14 residues long. DNA of the CDR3: TGTGCCAGCACCCTGCCGGGGGGCTTGACTGAAGCTTTCTTT. Amino acids: CASTLPGGLTEAFF. Looking up the rest from reference TRBV28 and TRBJ1-1 gives the full variable domain: DVKVTQSSRYLVKRTGEKVFLECVQDMDHENMFWYRQDPGLGLRLIYFSYDVKMKEKGDIPEGYSVSREKKERFSLILESASTNQTSMYLCASTLPGGLTEAFFGQGTRLTVV.

This chain joins TRBV6-5 and TRBJ1-2; TRBD1 agrees at 8 bases. The CDR3 covers 15 residues. Germline assignment: CDR1 MNHEY and CDR2 SVGAGI. The trim removed 4 bases at V and 4 bases at J, leaving 8 bases unmatched. The CDR3 loop is CASSSGGTPGYGYTF. In DNA, the CDR3 is TGTGCCAGCAGTTCAGGGGGCACGCCAGGCTATGGCTACACCTTC.

This clone appeared once. The V gene is TRBV27, the J gene TRBJ2-3; D unclear. V lost 4 bases and J lost 4, with 9 bases in between. This CDR3 is built from 13 residues. The germline V gene has CDR1 MNHEY and CDR2 SMNVEV (reference sequence). The CDR3 DNA follows: TGTGCCAGCAGTTCCTCCGAGGCAGATACGCAGTATTTT. Amino acid sequence: CASSSSEADTQYF.

The chain has TRBV4-3 and TRBJ2-7; 9 bases match TRBD1. The V gene end was trimmed by 2 bases and the J gene end by 1 base; junction bases not matched to a gene: 3. The CDR3 runs 15 residues. Germline V CDR1 and CDR2: LGHNA, YSLEER. The CDR3 nucleotides are TGCGCCAGCAGCCAAACAGGGGGCCCGTCCTACGAGCAGTACTTC. Its translation is CASSQTGGPSYEQYF.

This chain uses TRBV6-6 with TRBJ1-1, with D uncertain. V lost 3 bases and J lost 8, with 7 bases in between. CDR1 and CDR2 from the germline V gene are MNHNY and SVGAGI (reference sequence). There are 11 residues in the CDR3. This CDR3 reads CASSYGGEAFF. DNA for the CDR3: TGTGCCAGCAGTTATGGAGGGGAAGCTTTCTTT.

V usage is TRBV24-1 and J usage is TRBJ2-3; D unclear. Germline V CDR1 and CDR2: KGHDR, SFDVKD. This CDR3 is 15 amino acids long. The V end lost 4 bases, the J end lost 4 bases, and 14 bases lay between the germline ends. Here the CDR3 reads CATSDPIEQADTQYF. The CDR3 region has the DNA TGTGCCACCAGTGACCCAATCGAGCAGGCAGATACGCAGTATTTT.

The gene calls are TRBV11-2 and TRBJ1-2, with TRBD1 matching over 7 bases. With V trimmed by 1 base and J by 7 bases, 6 bases remained unmatched. Germline assignment: CDR1 SGHAT and CDR2 FQNNGV. The CDR3 length is 14 residues. The CDR3 region has the DNA TGTGCCAGCAGCTTAGTTGGCAGGGGGATTGGCTACACCTTC. Its protein is CASSLVGRGIGYTF.

The chain has TRBV30 and TRBJ1-3; no clear D. CDR3 length: 12 residues. The ends were cut back, 1 base at V and 4 bases at J, with 5 bases in the middle. CDR1 is GTSNPN, CDR2 SVGIG, per germline (reference sequence). The CDR3 nucleotides are TGTGCCTGGAGTGGGAGGGGAAACACCATATATTTT. Its protein is CAWSGRGNTIYF.

This chain uses TRBV4-3 with TRBJ1-2; 8 bases line up with TRBD1. CDR1 is LGHNA, CDR2 YSLEER, per germline. The CDR3 is 15 amino acids. The V segment lost 4 bases and the J segment 4 bases; nucleotides outside the gene matches: 8. CDR3 residues: CASSLQTGESYGYTF. CDR3 in DNA: TGCGCCAGCAGCCTCCAGACAGGGGAGAGCTATGGCTACACCTTC.

DNA for the CDR3: TGTGCCAGCAGTCAGGACTCCACCACAGATACGCAGTATTTT. Its translation is CASSQDSTTDTQYF. The chain links TRBV7-2 to TRBJ2-3; D might be TRBD2 (5 bases). The ends were cut back, 6 bases at V and 2 bases at J, with 12 bases in the middle. The CDR3 covers 14 residues. Looked up from germline, CDR1 is SGHTA and CDR2 is FQGNSA.

The chain combines TRBV10-3 with TRBJ2-7; no reliable D call. Between the trimmed V and J ends, which lost 6 bases and 5 bases, there was a span of 11 bases. The CDR3 loop spans 12 amino acids. Looked up from germline, CDR1 is ENHRY and CDR2 is SYGVKD. The CDR3 here is CAISQEVHEQYF. The CDR3 DNA reads TGTGCCATCAGCCAAGAGGTACACGAGCAGTACTTC.

V usage is TRBV14 and J usage is TRBJ2-1, with 10 bases that match TRBD2. Germline loops: CDR1 SGHDN, CDR2 FVKESK. The CDR3 has 17 amino acids. V lost 2 bases and J lost 6; bases outside the gene matches: 10. The CDR3 DNA is TGTGCCAGCAGCCAAAAGAGGGCTAGCGGGAGCGGCAATGAGCAGTTCTTC. It is translated as CASSQKRASGSGNEQFF.

The rearrangement joins TRBV18 to TRBJ2-7; 9 bases line up with TRBD1. CDR1 is KGHSH, CDR2 LQKENI, per germline. The CDR3 has 12 residues. Trimming at V came to 8 bases and at J to 4 bases, leaving 3 bases not matched to a gene. DNA for the CDR3: TGTGCCAGCGGACAGGGGAGGTACGAGCAGTACTTC. Protein product: CASGQGRYEQYF.

The chain employs TRBV30 and TRBJ1-5; D uncertain. The CDR3 extends over 13 amino acids. V was cut by 3 bases and J by 5 bases, with 11 bases left in between. CDR1 is GTSNPN and CDR2 is SVGIG in the germline V gene (reference sequence). The CDR3 here is CAWRRGIDQPQHF. The CDR3 DNA is TGTGCCTGGAGGCGAGGGATTGATCAGCCCCAGCATTTT.

V usage is TRBV5-6 and J usage is TRBJ2-6, with 12 bases lining up with TRBD1. The V segment lost 5 bases and the J segment 3 bases; nucleotides outside the gene matches: 9. Germline CDR1 and CDR2: SGHDT and YYEEEE. This CDR3 comprises 18 residues. The CDR3 sequence is CASSALGQGAFGANVLTF. CDR3 coding DNA: TGTGCCAGCAGTGCGCTGGGACAGGGGGCGTTTGGGGCCAACGTCCTGACTTTC.

This chain links TRBV27 with TRBJ2-2, with TRBD2 matching 12 bases. The germline V gene has CDR1 MNHEY and CDR2 SMNVEV (reference sequence). The CDR3 length is 15 residues. With V trimmed by 6 bases and J by 7 bases, 6 bases remained unmatched. CDR3 coding DNA: TGTGCCAGCAGGTCTAGCGGGGGGGCGTTCGGGGAGCTGTTTTTT. This gives the protein CASRSSGGAFGELFF.

CDR3 sequence (DNA): TGTGCCAGCAGTTTAGTCTCGGGACAGGGGCATGGCTACACCTTC. Its translation: CASSLVSGQGHGYTF. The rearrangement uses TRBV28 and TRBJ1-2; TRBD1 matches at 10 bases. In germline, CDR1 is MDHEN, CDR2 SYDVKM. The CDR3 loop spans 15 amino acids. V dropped 2 bases and J dropped 6; count of bases not matched to a gene: 6.

V usage is TRBV5-1 and J usage is TRBJ2-3; no clear D. The CDR3 runs 12 residues. V lost 5 bases and J lost 3, with 7 bases in between. Germline V gene sequence: CDR1 SGHRS, CDR2 YFSETQ. CDR3 loop: CASRGLTDTQYF. CDR3 DNA sequence: TGCGCCAGCAGGGGCTTGACAGATACGCAGTATTTT. Variable domain in full (rest from reference TRBV5-1 and TRBJ2-3): KAGVTQTPRYLIKTRGQQVTLSCSPISGHRSVSWYQQTPGQGLQFLFEYFSETQRNKGNFPGRFSGRQFSNSRSEMNVSTLELGDSALYLCASRGLTDTQYFGPGTRLTVL.

This clone was seen once. V and J are TRBV25-1 and TRBJ1-4, with no clear D. Germline V gene data show CDR1 as MGHDK and CDR2 as SYGVNS. The germline V and J ends were trimmed by 4 bases and 5 bases, with 17 bases remaining between them. CDR3 size: 16 residues. CDR3 amino acids: CASSGLEEYLNEKLFF. CDR3 coding DNA: TGTGCCAGCAGTGGGCTCGAGGAATACCTAAATGAAAAACTGTTTTTT.

The table lists this clone with a few counts. The rearrangement links TRBV9 to TRBJ1-2; D is unclear. Germline CDR1 and CDR2: SGDLS and YYNGEE. The CDR3 has 13 residues. Trimming left V 4 bases short and J 9 bases short, with 16 bases between. CDR3 DNA sequence: TGTGCCAGCAGCCCCCCGGGCGGGTTGAGCTACACCTTC. It translates to CASSPPGGLSYTF.

This clone was detected only once. The CDR3: CASSATGNVYEQYF. As DNA, the CDR3 is TGTGCCAGCAGCGCGACAGGAAACGTCTACGAGCAGTACTTC. The chain couples TRBV9 to TRBJ2-7; the D gene is possibly TRBD1 (6 bases). The germline V and J ends were trimmed by 3 bases and 3 bases, with 13 bases remaining between them. Germline CDR1 SGDLS, CDR2 YYNGEE. The CDR3 covers 14 residues.

V and J are TRBV5-4 and TRBJ2-7, with TRBD1 matching 7 bases. This CDR3 region has 16 residues. V lost 0 bases and J lost 2; bases outside the gene matches: 8. CDR1 is SGHNT, CDR2 YYREEE, per germline (reference sequence). The chain's CDR3 is CASSLAPTGDPYEQYF. CDR3 nucleotides: TGTGCCAGCAGCTTGGCCCCCACAGGGGACCCCTACGAGCAGTACTTC.

The gene calls are TRBV9 and TRBJ2-7, with D possibly being TRBD1 (6 bases). This CDR3 has 14 amino acids. The germline V gene encodes CDR1 SGDLS and CDR2 YYNGEE. Trimming pared 6 bases from V and 0 bases from J, leaving 13 bases between. CDR3 sequence reads: CASTPRQDSYEQYF. DNA for the CDR3: TGTGCCAGCACCCCCCGACAGGACTCCTACGAGCAGTACTTC.

V is TRBV21-1 and J is TRBJ2-1; whether TRBD2, the table's D call, matches the DNA was not checked. TRBV21-1 is a documented pseudogene. The CDR3 sequence is 17 residues long. CDR3 sequence (DNA): TGTGCCAGCAGCAAATGGGGCAGGGAGGAATCCTACAATGAGCAGTTCTTC. Its translation is CASSKWGREESYNEQFF.

J is TRBJ2-7 and V is TRBV6-2 or TRBV6-3, with D maybe TRBD1 (6 bases). Germline V lookup: CDR1 MNHEY, CDR2 SVGEGT. Trimming took 6 bases from V and 7 from J, leaving 13 bases between them. This CDR3 contains 12 residues. CDR3 DNA sequence: TGTGCCAGCAGCCTAACAGGGAAAGAGCAGTACTTC. Translating gives CASSLTGKEQYF.

This chain joins TRBV9 and TRBJ2-7; the D gene is possibly TRBD1 (5 bases). CDR1 and CDR2 (germline): SGDLS, YYNGEE. The CDR3 is 14 amino acids. The V end was cut by 4 bases, the J end by 1 base, with 12 bases between. The CDR3 bases are TGTGCCAGCAGCACAGGACAAGGGTCCTACGAGCAGTACTTC. Amino acids: CASSTGQGSYEQYF.

V and J are TRBV10-1 and TRBJ1-4; D gene unclear. CDR3 length: 13 amino acids. V was clipped by 7 bases and J by 4 bases, with 10 bases between them. Germline V lookup: CDR1 WNHNN, CDR2 SYGVQD (reference sequence). Here the CDR3 reads CASNDGLNEKLFF. DNA of the CDR3: TGCGCCAGCAACGACGGACTTAATGAAAAACTGTTTTTT.

This chain connects TRBV5-1 to TRBJ1-1, with D unclear. Trimming shortened V by 4 bases and J by 4 bases, and 8 bases separated the two germline ends. The CDR3 totals 12 residues. The V gene's germline CDR1 is SGHRS and CDR2 YFSETQ. CDR3 residues: CASSPLGTEAFF. CDR3 sequence (DNA): TGCGCCAGCAGCCCACTTGGCACTGAAGCTTTCTTT. The full variable domain, with the rest looked up from reference TRBV5-1 and TRBJ1-1, is KAGVTQTPRYLIKTRGQQVTLSCSPISGHRSVSWYQQTPGQGLQFLFEYFSETQRNKGNFPGRFSGRQFSNSRSEMNVSTLELGDSALYLCASSPLGTEAFFGQGTRLTVV.

The chain couples TRBV11-3 to TRBJ2-7, with TRBD1 matching 7 bases. The ends lost 9 bases at V and 1 base at J; junction bases unmatched: 9. Germline V gene data show CDR1 as SGHNT and CDR2 as YENEEA. This CDR3 comprises 14 residues. The chain's CDR3 is CASLSGTASYEQYF. CDR3 coding DNA: TGTGCCAGTCTATCCGGGACAGCATCCTACGAGCAGTACTTC.